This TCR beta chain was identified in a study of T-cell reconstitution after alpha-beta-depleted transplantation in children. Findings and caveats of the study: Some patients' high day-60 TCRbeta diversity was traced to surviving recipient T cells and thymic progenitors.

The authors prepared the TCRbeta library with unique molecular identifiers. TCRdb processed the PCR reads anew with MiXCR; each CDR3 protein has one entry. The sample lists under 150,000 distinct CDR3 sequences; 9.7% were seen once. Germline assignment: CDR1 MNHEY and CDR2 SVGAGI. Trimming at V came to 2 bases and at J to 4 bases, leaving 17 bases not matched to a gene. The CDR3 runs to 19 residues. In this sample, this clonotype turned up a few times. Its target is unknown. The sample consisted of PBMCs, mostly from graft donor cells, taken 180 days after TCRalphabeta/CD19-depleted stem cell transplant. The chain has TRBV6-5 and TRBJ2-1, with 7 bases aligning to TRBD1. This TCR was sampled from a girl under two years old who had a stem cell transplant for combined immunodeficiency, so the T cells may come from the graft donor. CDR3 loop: CASSYSPDREFGTYNEQFF. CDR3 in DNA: TGTGCCAGCAGTTACAGCCCCGACAGGGAATTTGGGACGTACAATGAGCAGTTCTTC.